One and the same sample provided the 30 T cell receptor beta chains below, sequenced in a study of OX40 agonist ivuxolimab in advanced cancers. Sequencing used immunoSEQ multiplex PCR; TCRdb keeps in-frame clones, though not all of them. The table includes tens of thousands of clones, around 85% detected once. The source was CD4+ or CD8+ T cells sorted from blood, collected in a trial of the OX40 agonist ivuxolimab. These receptors came from an adult with an advanced solid tumor such as melanoma, head and neck, liver or kidney cancer.

The DNA of the CDR3 is TGTGCCAGTAGTCCCCGGGGAAGCTCCTACGAGCAGTACTTC. As protein: CASSPRGSSYEQYF. The V call is TRBV19, the J call TRBJ2-7; weak D call: TRBD2 (5 bases). The V end was cut by 5 bases, the J end by 0 bases, with 11 bases between. Germline lookup yields CDR1 LNHDA and CDR2 SQIVND (reference sequence). The CDR3 runs to 14 residues.

The chain has TRBV11-2 and TRBJ2-7; D is uncertain. Germline V lookup: CDR1 SGHAT, CDR2 FQNNGV. The CDR3 totals 11 residues. V lost 2 bases and J lost 3, with 2 bases in between. CDR3 sequence (DNA): TGTGCCAGCAGCTTATTCTACGAGCAGTACTTC. As protein: CASSLFYEQYF.

The chain recombines TRBV5-4 with TRBJ2-1; 8 bases line up with TRBD1. The CDR3 length is 14 residues. Germline CDR1 SGHNT, CDR2 YYREEE (reference sequence). V trimming: 4 bases; J trimming: 6 bases; junction bases outside the gene matches: 6. CDR3: CASSGPGQANEQFF. The CDR3 DNA sequence: TGTGCCAGCAGCGGACCGGGACAGGCCAATGAGCAGTTCTTC. Complete variable domain (other parts from reference TRBV5-4 and TRBJ2-1): ETGVTQSPTHLIKTRGQQVTLRCSSQSGHNTVSWYQQALGQGPQFIFQYYREEENGRGNFPPRFSGLQFPNYSSELNVNALELDDSALYLCASSGPGQANEQFFGPGTRLTVL.

The V and J genes are TRBV18 and TRBJ1-5, with a tentative D call TRBD1 (6 bases). The CDR3 length is 15 residues. Germline-derived CDR1 and CDR2 are KGHSH and LQKENI. V lost 1 base and J lost 6, with 13 bases in between. The CDR3 DNA sequence: TGTGCCAGCTCACCACGAAGGGGGGAAGCTCAGCCCCAGCATTTT. Protein product: CASSPRRGEAQPQHF.

The V and J genes are TRBV2 and TRBJ2-5; D perhaps matches TRBD1 (5 bases). Germline V CDR1 and CDR2: SNHLY, FYNNEI. The CDR3 runs to 12 residues. V was pared by 4 bases and J by 6 bases, with 9 bases between. In DNA form, the CDR3 reads TGTGCCAGCAGTGTGGGGCGGCAGACCCAGTACTTC. Translated, it gives CASSVGRQTQYF. The whole variable domain, remainder taken from reference TRBV2 and TRBJ2-5, is EPEVTQTPSHQVTQMGQEVILRCVPISNHLYFYWYRQILGQKVEFLVSFYNNEISEKSEIFDDQFSVERPDGSNFTLKIRSTKLEDSAMYFCASSVGRQTQYFGPGTRLLVL.

The chain joins TRBV28 to TRBJ2-7; D remains ambiguous. With 6 bases removed from V and 2 bases from J, the gap between germline ends came to 11 bases. The germline V gene encodes CDR1 MDHEN and CDR2 SYDVKM. The CDR3 has 13 residues. CDR3 protein: CASSFVGTYEQYF. The CDR3 DNA is TGTGCCAGCAGCTTCGTAGGAACCTACGAGCAGTACTTC.

The chain uses TRBV2 and TRBJ2-1; D remains unclear. The CDR3 runs 11 residues. Per germline, CDR1 SNHLY and CDR2 FYNNEI. V was cut by 1 base and J by 9 bases, with 4 bases left in between. The CDR3 nucleotides read TGTGCCAGCAGTGAAGGGGGTGAGCAGTTCTTC. It specifies CASSEGGEQFF.

This rearrangement joins TRBV23-1 to TRBJ1-5; D is ambiguous. TRBV23-1 is placed among ORFs of uncertain function. V was trimmed by 4 bases and J by 0 bases, leaving 13 bases between them. CDR3 size: 16 residues. For the CDR3, the DNA is TGCGCCAGCAGTCTCACAGACTCTTATAGCAATCAGCCCCAGCATTTT. Protein sequence: CASSLTDSYSNQPQHF.

This clone is a singleton in its sample. The chain has TRBV30 and TRBJ2-7, with 8 bases that match TRBD2. The CDR3 spans 11 residues. The V and J ends lost 3 bases and 5 bases, in that order; junction bases with no gene match: 0. Germline assignment: CDR1 GTSNPN and CDR2 SVGIG (reference sequence). CDR3 coding DNA: TGTGCCTGGAGCGGGAGGGACGAGCAGTACTTC. Its protein product is CAWSGRDEQYF.

V gene TRBV5-4 combines with J gene TRBJ1-1; 12 bases are shared with TRBD1. The V and J ends lost 5 bases and 4 bases, in that order; junction bases with no gene match: 9. CDR3 size: 16 residues. The germline V gene encodes CDR1 SGHNT and CDR2 YYREEE (reference sequence). CDR3 residues: CASRPGQGAQGTEAFF. DNA of the CDR3: TGTGCCAGCAGACCGGGACAGGGGGCACAGGGCACTGAAGCTTTCTTT.

The chain employs TRBV28 and TRBJ1-5, with D perhaps TRBD1 (5 bases). The V gene's germline CDR1 is MDHEN and CDR2 SYDVKM. V shed 2 bases and J shed 3 bases, with 14 bases lying between them. The CDR3 spans 16 residues. This CDR3 is CASSLQFQGNNQPQHF. In DNA, the CDR3 is TGTGCCAGCAGTTTACAGTTTCAGGGAAACAATCAGCCCCAGCATTTT.

The chain combines TRBV7-9 with TRBJ2-2; weak D call: TRBD2 (5 bases). Trimming stripped 8 bases from V and 2 bases from J, with 15 bases between. The CDR3 is 15 residues long. Germline loops: CDR1 SEHNR, CDR2 FQNEAQ (reference sequence). The CDR3 region is CASPRAGQNTGELFF. Here the CDR3 DNA reads TGTGCCAGCCCGAGGGCAGGTCAAAACACCGGGGAGCTGTTTTTT.

Details on this clone: The same CDR3 can be traced to other DNA sequences in this sample. V usage is TRBV18 and J usage is TRBJ2-7; maybe TRBD2 (5 bases). The germline CDR1 and CDR2 sequences are KGHSH and LQKENI. Trimming cost V 2 bases and J 3 bases, with 5 bases left between them. The CDR3 has 12 amino acids. The DNA for the CDR3 is TGTGCCAGCTCACCAGAGGGCTACGAGCAGTACTTC. It codes for CASSPEGYEQYF.

The CDR3 nucleotides are TGCGCCAGCAGCTTGAATAGCGGGAGCCCCTACGAGCAGTACTTC. This gives the protein CASSLNSGSPYEQYF. The chain links TRBV5-1 to TRBJ2-7; TRBD2 matches 9 bases. This CDR3 region has 15 residues. Per the germline V gene, CDR1 is SGHRS and CDR2 is YFSETQ. Unmatched junction bases numbered 4, after V lost 1 base and J lost 2 bases. Combining the CDR3 with reference TRBV5-1 and TRBJ2-7 gives the whole variable domain KAGVTQTPRYLIKTRGQQVTLSCSPISGHRSVSWYQQTPGQGLQFLFEYFSETQRNKGNFPGRFSGRQFSNSRSEMNVSTLELGDSALYLCASSLNSGSPYEQYFGPGTRLTVT.

The rearrangement joins TRBV10-1 to TRBJ2-7, with D possibly being TRBD1 (6 bases). Germline CDR1 is WNHNN and CDR2 is SYGVQD (reference sequence). With 5 bases removed from V and 3 bases from J, the gap between germline ends came to 8 bases. The CDR3 consists of 12 residues. For the CDR3, the DNA is TGCGCCAGCAGTCGGGACAACTACGAGCAGTACTTC. Translated, it gives CASSRDNYEQYF.

This chain joins TRBV7-9 and TRBJ1-1; no firm D call. CDR1 and CDR2 (germline): SEHNR, FQNEAQ (reference sequence). V was cut by 2 bases and J by 2 bases, with 9 bases left in between. The CDR3 runs to 14 residues. CDR3 residues: CASSLRTLNTEAFF. CDR3 DNA sequence: TGTGCCAGCAGCTTAAGGACTCTTAACACTGAAGCTTTCTTT.

The rearrangement uses TRBV28 and TRBJ2-1, with TRBD1 identical over 11 bases. The CDR3 covers 15 residues. Germline V gives CDR1 MDHEN, CDR2 SYDVKM. Trimming at V came to 7 bases and at J to 9 bases, leaving 11 bases not matched to a gene. The CDR3 DNA follows: TGTGCCAGCACCTGGCCTGGGACAGGGGGAGGTGAGCAGTTCTTC. The encoded protein is CASTWPGTGGGEQFF.

There are a few counts of this clone. The V gene is TRBV11-1, the J gene TRBJ2-7, with D unclear. This CDR3 has 14 amino acids. The ends were cut back, 2 bases at V and 2 bases at J, with 10 bases in the middle. Per germline, CDR1 SGHAT and CDR2 FQDESV (reference sequence). CDR3 in amino acids: CASSLSSGAYEQYF. CDR3 nucleotide sequence: TGTGCCAGCAGCTTATCATCAGGAGCCTACGAGCAGTACTTC.

The rearrangement uses TRBV2 and TRBJ2-7; 7 bases align to TRBD2. The V gene's germline CDR1 is SNHLY and CDR2 FYNNEI. The CDR3 contains 14 residues. With V trimmed by 6 bases and J by 3 bases, 8 bases remained unmatched. CDR3 region: CASRTSRHLYEQYF. The CDR3 region has the DNA TGTGCCAGCAGGACTAGCCGACACCTCTACGAGCAGTACTTC.

This chain joins TRBV18 and TRBJ1-2; TRBD1 matches 9 bases. The CDR3 sequence is 14 residues long. The germline CDR1 and CDR2 sequences are KGHSH and LQKENI. V trimming: 4 bases; J trimming: 8 bases; junction bases outside the gene matches: 8. CDR3 in DNA: TGTGCCAGCTCACGGGACAGGGAAAGTAGCGGCTACACCTTC. This codes for CASSRDRESSGYTF.

The chain couples TRBV4-1 to TRBJ1-6, with 8 bases matching TRBD1. From germline, CDR1 is MGHRA and CDR2 YSYEKL. Trimming removed 2 bases from V and 8 bases from J; junction bases left unmatched: 5. There are 15 residues in the CDR3. Written as DNA, the CDR3 is TGCGCCAGCAGCCAACGGGTGACAGGGGATTCACCCCTCCACTTT. This translates into CASSQRVTGDSPLHF.

V and J are TRBV28 and TRBJ2-7, with 8 bases identical to TRBD2. CDR1 and CDR2 from the germline V gene are MDHEN and SYDVKM. The CDR3 length is 12 residues. With V trimmed by 8 bases and J by 5 bases, 5 bases remained unmatched. The CDR3 spells CASRPGGHEQYF. The CDR3, as DNA: TGTGCCAGCCGCCCGGGGGGGCACGAGCAGTACTTC.

V and J are TRBV9 and TRBJ1-3, with TRBD1 matching 7 bases. The CDR3 has 15 amino acids. J gave up 4 bases and V 0 bases, and 4 bases lay outside the gene matches. Germline V gene sequence: CDR1 SGDLS, CDR2 YYNGEE. CDR3 amino acids: CASSVVGTVGNTIYF. CDR3 coding DNA: TGTGCCAGCAGCGTAGTTGGGACAGTCGGAAACACCATATATTTT.

The V gene is TRBV6-6, the J gene TRBJ1-4, with TRBD1 matching 7 bases. The CDR3 spans 14 residues. The ends lost 3 bases at V and 7 bases at J; junction bases unmatched: 5. Germline V CDR1 and CDR2: MNHNY, SVGAGI (reference sequence). CDR3 amino acids: CASSYGRQGEKLFF. CDR3 DNA: TGTGCCAGCAGTTATGGAAGACAGGGTGAAAAACTGTTTTTT.

The chain carries TRBV27 and TRBJ2-1; 13 nucleotides agree with TRBD2. The germline gives CDR1 MNHEY, CDR2 SMNVEV (reference sequence). CDR3 length: 14 amino acids. The trim removed 6 bases at V and 7 bases at J, leaving 3 bases unmatched. DNA of the CDR3: TGTGCCAGCAGCAGGGGACTAGCGGGAAATGAGCAGTTCTTC. It is translated as CASSRGLAGNEQFF.

The chain has TRBV9 and TRBJ1-3; D is unresolved. The germline V gene has CDR1 SGDLS and CDR2 YYNGEE. Trimming shortened V by 2 bases and J by 0 bases, and 12 bases separated the two germline ends. The CDR3 extends over 16 amino acids. CDR3 sequence: CASSVSTTGSGNTIYF. CDR3 bases: TGTGCCAGCAGCGTCTCTACAACGGGCTCTGGAAACACCATATATTTT.

The V and J genes are TRBV7-6 and TRBJ2-1; TRBD2 matches at 7 bases. This CDR3 is built from 15 residues. From germline, CDR1 is SGHVS and CDR2 FNYEAQ. Trimming at V came to 4 bases and at J to 0 bases, leaving 3 bases not matched to a gene. CDR3 nucleotides: TGTGCCAGCAGCTATCGCGGGAGCTCCTACAATGAGCAGTTCTTC. As protein: CASSYRGSSYNEQFF.

The DNA of the CDR3 is TGTGCCAGCAGCTTCTACACTAGCACAGATACGCAGTATTTT. Translation: CASSFYTSTDTQYF. The chain couples TRBV13 to TRBJ2-3, with no clear D. V dropped 3 bases and J dropped 0 bases, with 7 bases sitting between them. The CDR3 loop spans 14 amino acids. The V gene's germline CDR1 is PRHDT and CDR2 FYEKMQ (reference sequence).

The chain employs TRBV10-3 and TRBJ1-6; no firm D call. The ends were cut back, 4 bases at V and 3 bases at J, with 7 bases in the middle. Looked up from germline, CDR1 is ENHRY and CDR2 is SYGVKD. This CDR3 has 14 residues. The CDR3 is CAISVELYNSPLHF. DNA for the CDR3: TGTGCCATCAGTGTTGAACTCTATAATTCACCCCTCCACTTT.

This clone was recorded only once. The chain joins TRBV28 to TRBJ2-2, with D uncertain. CDR3 length equals 15 residues. V was trimmed by 6 bases and J by 5 bases, leaving 16 bases between them. Germline V gives CDR1 MDHEN, CDR2 SYDVKM. CDR3 nucleotides: TGTGCCAGCAGAACAACTCATTTGAGAACCGGGGAGCTGTTTTTT. Amino acid sequence: CASRTTHLRTGELFF.